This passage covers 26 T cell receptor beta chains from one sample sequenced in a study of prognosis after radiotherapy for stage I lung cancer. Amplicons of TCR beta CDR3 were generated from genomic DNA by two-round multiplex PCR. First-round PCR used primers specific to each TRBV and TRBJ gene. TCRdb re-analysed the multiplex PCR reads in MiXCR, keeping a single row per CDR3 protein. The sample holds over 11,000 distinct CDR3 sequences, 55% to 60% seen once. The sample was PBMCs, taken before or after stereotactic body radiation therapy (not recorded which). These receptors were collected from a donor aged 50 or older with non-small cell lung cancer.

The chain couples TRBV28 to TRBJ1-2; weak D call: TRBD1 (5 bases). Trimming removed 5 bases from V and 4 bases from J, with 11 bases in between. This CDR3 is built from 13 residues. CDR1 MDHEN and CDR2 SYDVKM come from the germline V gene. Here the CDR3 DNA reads TGTGCCAGCAGTCCAGAGGGACTCTATGGCTACACCTTC. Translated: CASSPEGLYGYTF.

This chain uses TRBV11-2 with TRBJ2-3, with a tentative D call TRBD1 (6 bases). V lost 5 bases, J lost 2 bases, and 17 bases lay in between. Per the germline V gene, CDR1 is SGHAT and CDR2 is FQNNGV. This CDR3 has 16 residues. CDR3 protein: CASSRRTGLDTDTQYF. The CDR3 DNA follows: TGTGCCAGCAGCCGTCGTACAGGGTTGGACACAGATACGCAGTATTTT.

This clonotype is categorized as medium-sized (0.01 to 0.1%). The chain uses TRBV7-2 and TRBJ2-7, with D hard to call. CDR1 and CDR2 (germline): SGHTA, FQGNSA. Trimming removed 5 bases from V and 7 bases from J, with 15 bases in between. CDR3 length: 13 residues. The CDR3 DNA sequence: TGTGCCAGCAGCACCCGGACGGGCGGTGAGCAGTACTTC. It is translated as CASSTRTGGEQYF.

CDR3 in DNA: TGTGCCAGCAGCCGGGGACTGGGGGGCACTGAAGCTTTCTTT. It encodes CASSRGLGGTEAFF. The chain combines TRBV12-3 or TRBV12-4 with TRBJ1-1; D possibly corresponds to TRBD1 (5 bases). With 6 bases removed from V and 4 bases from J, the gap between germline ends came to 15 bases. The CDR3 contains 14 residues.

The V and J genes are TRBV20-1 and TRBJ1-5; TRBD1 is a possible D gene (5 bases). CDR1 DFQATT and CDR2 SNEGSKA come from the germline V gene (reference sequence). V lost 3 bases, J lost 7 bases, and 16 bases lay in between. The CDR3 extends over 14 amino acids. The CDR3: CSARGGAVGQPQHF. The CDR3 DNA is TGCAGTGCTAGGGGTGGGGCAGTTGGACAGCCCCAGCATTTT.

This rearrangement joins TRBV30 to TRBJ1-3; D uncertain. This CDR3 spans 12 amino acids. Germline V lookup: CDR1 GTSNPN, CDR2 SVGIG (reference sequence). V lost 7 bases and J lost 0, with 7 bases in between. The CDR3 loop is CAFKYSGNTIYF. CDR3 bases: TGTGCCTTCAAATACTCTGGAAACACCATATATTTT.

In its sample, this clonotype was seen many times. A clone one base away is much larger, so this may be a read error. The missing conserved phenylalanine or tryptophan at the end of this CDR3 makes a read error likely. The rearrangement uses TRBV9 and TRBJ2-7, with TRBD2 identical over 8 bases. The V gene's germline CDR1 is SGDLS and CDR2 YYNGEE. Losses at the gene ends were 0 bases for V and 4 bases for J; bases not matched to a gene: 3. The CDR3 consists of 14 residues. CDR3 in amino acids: CASSVEAGAYEQYL. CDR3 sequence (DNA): TGTGCCAGCAGCGTAGAAGCGGGAGCGTACGAGCAGTACCTC.

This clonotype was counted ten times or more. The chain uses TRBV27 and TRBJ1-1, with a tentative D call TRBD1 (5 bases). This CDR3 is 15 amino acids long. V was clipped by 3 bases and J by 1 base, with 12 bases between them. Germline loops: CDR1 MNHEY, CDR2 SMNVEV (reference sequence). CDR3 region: CASSFQGNWNTEAFF. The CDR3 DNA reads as TGTGCCAGCAGTTTCCAGGGTAATTGGAACACTGAAGCTTTCTTT.

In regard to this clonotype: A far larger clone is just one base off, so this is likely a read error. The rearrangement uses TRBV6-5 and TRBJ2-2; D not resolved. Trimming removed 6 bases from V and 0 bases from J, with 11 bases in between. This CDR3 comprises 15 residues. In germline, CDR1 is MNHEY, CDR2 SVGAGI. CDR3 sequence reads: CASRSVTTNTGELFF. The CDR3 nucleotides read TGTGCCAGCAGATCCGTGACAACGAACACCGGGGAGCTGTTTTTT.

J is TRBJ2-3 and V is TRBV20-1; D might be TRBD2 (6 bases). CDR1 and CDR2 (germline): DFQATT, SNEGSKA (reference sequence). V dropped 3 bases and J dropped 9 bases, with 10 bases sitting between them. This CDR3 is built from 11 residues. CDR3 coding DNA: TGCAGTGCTAGTCGGCGGGAAACGCAGTATTTT. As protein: CSASRRETQYF.

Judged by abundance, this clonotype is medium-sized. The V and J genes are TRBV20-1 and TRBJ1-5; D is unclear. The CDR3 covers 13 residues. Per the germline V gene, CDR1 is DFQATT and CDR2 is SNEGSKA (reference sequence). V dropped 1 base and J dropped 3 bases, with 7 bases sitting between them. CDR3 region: CSARAPTNQPQHF. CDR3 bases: TGCAGTGCTAGAGCCCCAACCAATCAGCCCCAGCATTTT.

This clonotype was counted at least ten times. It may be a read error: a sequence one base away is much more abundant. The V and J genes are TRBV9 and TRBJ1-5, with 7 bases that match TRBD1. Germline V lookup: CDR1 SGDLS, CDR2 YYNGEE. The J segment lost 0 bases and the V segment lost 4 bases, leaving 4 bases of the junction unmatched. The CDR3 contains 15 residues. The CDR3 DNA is TGTGCCAGCAGCCCAGGGGGTCATAGCAATCAGCCCCAGCATTTT. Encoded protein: CASSPGGHSNQPQHF.

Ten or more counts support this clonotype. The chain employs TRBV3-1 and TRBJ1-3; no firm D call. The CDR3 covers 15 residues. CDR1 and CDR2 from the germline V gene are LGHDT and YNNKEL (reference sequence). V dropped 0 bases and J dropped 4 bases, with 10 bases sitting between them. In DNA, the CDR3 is TGTGCCAGCAGCCAAGATTTACTACCCGGAAACACCATATATTTT. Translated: CASSQDLLPGNTIYF.

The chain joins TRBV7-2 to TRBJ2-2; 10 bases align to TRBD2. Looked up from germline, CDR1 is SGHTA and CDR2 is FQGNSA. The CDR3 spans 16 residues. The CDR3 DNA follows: TGTTCCCGCAGCAAACTAGTACTAGCGGGAAGTGGGGAGCTGTTTTTT. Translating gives CSRSKLVLAGSGELFF.

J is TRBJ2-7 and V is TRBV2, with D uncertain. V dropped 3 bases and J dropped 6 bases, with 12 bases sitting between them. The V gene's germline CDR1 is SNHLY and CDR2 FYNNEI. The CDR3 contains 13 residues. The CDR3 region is CASSDSIPGEQYF. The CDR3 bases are TGTGCCAGCAGTGACAGCATCCCGGGCGAGCAGTACTTC.

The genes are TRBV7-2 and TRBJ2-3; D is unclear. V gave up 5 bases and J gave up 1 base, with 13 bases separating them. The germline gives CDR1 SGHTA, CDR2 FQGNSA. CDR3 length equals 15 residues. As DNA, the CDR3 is TGTGCCAGCAGCCCCTACGGTTGTGGCACAGATACGCAGTATTTT. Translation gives CASSPYGCGTDTQYF. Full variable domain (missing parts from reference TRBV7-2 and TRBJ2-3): GAGVSQSPSNKVTEKGKDVELRCDPISGHTALYWYRQSLGQGLEFLIYFQGNSAPDKSGLPSDRFSAERTGGSVSTLTIQRTQQEDSAVYLCASSPYGCGTDTQYFGPGTRLTVL.

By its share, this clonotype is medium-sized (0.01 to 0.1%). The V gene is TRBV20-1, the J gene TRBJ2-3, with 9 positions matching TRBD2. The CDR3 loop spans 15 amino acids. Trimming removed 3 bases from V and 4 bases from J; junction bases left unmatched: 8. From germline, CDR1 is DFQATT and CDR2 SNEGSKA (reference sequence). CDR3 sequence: CSARVAGVGADTQYF. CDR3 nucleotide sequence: TGCAGTGCTAGGGTAGCGGGAGTAGGTGCAGATACGCAGTATTTT.

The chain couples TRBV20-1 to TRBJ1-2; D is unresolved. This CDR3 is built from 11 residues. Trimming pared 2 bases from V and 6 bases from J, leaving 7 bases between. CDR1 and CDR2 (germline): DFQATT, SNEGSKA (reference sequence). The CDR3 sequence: CSARYGDGYTF. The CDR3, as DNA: TGCAGTGCTAGATACGGGGATGGCTACACCTTC.

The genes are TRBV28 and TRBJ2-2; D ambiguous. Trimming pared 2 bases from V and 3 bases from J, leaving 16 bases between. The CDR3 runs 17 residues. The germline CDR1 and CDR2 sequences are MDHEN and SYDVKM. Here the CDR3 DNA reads TGTGCCAGCAGTTTAACCTCCTCCGGTATGCACACCGGGGAGCTGTTTTTT. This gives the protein CASSLTSSGMHTGELFF.

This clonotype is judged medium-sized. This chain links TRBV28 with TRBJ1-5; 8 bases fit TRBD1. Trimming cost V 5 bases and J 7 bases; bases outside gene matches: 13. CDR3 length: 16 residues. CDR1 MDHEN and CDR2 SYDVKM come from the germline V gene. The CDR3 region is CASSPASGGAGQPQHF. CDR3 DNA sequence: TGTGCCAGCAGTCCTGCCTCAGGGGGCGCAGGACAGCCCCAGCATTTT.

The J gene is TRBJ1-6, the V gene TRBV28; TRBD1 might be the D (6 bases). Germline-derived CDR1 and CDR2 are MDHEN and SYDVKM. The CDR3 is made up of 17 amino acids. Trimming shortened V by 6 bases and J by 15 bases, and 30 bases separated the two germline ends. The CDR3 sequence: CASRLLMGQGLGTHLHF. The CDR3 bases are TGTGCCAGCAGGTTACTTATGGGACAAGGCCTTGGGACACACCTCCACTTT. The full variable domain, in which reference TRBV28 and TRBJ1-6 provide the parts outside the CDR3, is DVKVTQSSRYLVKRTGEKVFLECVQDMDHENMFWYRQDPGLGLRLIYFSYDVKMKEKGDIPEGYSVSREKKERFSLILESASTNQTSMYLCASRLLMGQGLGTHLHFGNGTRLTVT.

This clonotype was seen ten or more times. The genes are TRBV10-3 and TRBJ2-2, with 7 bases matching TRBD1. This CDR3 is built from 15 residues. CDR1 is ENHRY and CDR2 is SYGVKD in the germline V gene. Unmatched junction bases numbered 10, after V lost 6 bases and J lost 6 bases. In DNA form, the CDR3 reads TGTGCCATCAGAAAGACAGGGAAGGCGGCCGGGGAGCTGTTTTTT. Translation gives CAIRKTGKAAGELFF.

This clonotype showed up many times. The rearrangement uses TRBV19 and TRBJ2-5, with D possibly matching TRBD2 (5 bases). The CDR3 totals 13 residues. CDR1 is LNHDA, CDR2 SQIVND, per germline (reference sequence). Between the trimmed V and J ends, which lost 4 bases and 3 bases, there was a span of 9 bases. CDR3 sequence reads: CASSTHSEETQYF. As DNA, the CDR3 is TGTGCCAGTAGTACTCATAGCGAAGAGACCCAGTACTTC.

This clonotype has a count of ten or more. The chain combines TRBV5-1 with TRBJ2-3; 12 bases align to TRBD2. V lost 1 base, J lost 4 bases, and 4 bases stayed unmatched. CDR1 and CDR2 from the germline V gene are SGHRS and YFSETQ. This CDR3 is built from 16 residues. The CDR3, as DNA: TGCGCCAGCAGCTTGACTAGCGGGAGGTGGGCAGATACGCAGTATTTT. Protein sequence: CASSLTSGRWADTQYF.

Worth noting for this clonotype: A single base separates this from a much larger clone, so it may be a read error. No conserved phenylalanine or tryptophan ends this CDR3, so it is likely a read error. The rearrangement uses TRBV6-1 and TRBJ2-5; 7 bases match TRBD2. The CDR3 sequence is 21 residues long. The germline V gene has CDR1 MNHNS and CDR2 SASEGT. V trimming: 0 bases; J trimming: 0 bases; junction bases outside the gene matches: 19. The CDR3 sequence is CASSEAGFLGGTGYYQETQYL. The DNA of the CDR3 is TGTGCCAGCAGTGAAGCTGGCTTCTTGGGGGGGACGGGGTACTACCAAGAGACCCAGTACTTA.

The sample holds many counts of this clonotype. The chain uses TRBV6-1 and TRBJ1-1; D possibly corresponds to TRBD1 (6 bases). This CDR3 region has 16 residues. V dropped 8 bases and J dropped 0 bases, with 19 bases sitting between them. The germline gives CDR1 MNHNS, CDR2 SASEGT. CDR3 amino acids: CASVRQGLPMNTEAFF. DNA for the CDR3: TGTGCCAGCGTGAGGCAGGGGCTTCCTATGAACACTGAAGCTTTCTTT.